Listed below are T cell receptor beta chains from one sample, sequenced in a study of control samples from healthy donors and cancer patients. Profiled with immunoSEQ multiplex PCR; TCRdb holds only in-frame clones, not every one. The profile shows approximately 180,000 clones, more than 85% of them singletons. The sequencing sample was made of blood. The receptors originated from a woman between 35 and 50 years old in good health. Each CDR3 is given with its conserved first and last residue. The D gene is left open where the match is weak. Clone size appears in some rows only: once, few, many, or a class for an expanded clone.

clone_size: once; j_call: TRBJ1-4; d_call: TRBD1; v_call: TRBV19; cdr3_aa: CASSIVEGAIIGEKLFF
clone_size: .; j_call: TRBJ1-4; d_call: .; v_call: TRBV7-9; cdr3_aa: CASSLSGEEELFF
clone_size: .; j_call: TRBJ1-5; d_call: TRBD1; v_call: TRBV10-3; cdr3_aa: CATSGTGEYSNQPQHF
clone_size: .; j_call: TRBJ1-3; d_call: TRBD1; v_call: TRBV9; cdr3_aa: CASSVEAGGNTIYF
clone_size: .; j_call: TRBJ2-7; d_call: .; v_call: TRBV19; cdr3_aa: CASSTPGTGYEQYF
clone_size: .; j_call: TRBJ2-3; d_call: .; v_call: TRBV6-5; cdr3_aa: CACRRDWMDTQYF
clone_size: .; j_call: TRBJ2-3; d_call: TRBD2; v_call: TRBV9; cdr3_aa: CASSVNPGTSADTQYF
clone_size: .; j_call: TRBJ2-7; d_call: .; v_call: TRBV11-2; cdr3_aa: CASSLATDYEQYF
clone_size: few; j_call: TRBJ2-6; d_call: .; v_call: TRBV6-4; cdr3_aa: CASSDSTGANVLTF
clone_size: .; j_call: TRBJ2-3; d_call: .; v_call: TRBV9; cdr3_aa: CASSLGTVRTDTQYF
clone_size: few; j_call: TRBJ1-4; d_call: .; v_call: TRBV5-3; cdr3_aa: CARSPGAREKLFF
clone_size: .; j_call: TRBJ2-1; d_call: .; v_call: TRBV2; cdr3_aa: CASSIMGEEQFF
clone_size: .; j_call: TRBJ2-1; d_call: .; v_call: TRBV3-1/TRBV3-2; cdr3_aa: CASSQDQRLPVNEQFF
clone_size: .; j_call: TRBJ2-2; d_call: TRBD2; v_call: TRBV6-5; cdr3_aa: CASSSGVPGELFF
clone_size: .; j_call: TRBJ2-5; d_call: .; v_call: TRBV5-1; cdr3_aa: CASANQETQYF
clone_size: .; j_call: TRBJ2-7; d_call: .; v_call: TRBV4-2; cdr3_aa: CASSQVSRGGYEQYF
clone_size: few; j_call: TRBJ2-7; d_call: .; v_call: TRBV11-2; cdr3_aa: CASSLGSHYEQYF
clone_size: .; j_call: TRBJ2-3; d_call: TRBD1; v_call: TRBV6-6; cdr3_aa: CATGDRSFTDTQYF
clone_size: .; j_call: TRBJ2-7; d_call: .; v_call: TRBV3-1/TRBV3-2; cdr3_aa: CASSLRYDRVSHEQYF
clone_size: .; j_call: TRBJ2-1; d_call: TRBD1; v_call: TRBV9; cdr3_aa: CASSVVQGARDEQFF
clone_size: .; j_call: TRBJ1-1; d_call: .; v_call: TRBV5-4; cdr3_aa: CASGDPGRQTEAFF
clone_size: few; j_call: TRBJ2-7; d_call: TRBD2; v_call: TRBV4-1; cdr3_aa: CASSPAGGDFSYEQYF
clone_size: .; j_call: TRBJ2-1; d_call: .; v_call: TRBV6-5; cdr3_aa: CASSYSAYNEQFF
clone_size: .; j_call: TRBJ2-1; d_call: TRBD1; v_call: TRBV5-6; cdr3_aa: CASSGGQGHSYNEQFF
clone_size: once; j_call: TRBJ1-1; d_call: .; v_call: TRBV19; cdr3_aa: CASSIVKSTEAFF
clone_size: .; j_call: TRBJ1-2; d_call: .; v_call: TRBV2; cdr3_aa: CVSIPDRNGGYTF
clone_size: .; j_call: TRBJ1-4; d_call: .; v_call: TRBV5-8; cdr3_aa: CASSFGQTNEKLFF
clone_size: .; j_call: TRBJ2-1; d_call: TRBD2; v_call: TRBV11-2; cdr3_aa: CASSLLTSGAYNEQFF
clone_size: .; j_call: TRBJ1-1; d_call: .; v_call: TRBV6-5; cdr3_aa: CASRIGQTWTEAFF
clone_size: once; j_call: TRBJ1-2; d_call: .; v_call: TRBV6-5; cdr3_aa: CASSYSDIYGYTF
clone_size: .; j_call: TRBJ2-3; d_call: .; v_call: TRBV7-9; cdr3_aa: CASSFGLGRGTDTQYF
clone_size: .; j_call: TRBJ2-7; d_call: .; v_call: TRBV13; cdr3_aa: CASSRRSVPYEQYF
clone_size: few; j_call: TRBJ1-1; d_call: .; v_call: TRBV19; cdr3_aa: CASRIDPAANTEAFF
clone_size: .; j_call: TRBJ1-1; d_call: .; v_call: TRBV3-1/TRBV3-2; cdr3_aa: CASSPLLGGQEAFF
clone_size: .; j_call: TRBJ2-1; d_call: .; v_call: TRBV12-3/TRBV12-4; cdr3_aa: CASSPPDKTEQFF